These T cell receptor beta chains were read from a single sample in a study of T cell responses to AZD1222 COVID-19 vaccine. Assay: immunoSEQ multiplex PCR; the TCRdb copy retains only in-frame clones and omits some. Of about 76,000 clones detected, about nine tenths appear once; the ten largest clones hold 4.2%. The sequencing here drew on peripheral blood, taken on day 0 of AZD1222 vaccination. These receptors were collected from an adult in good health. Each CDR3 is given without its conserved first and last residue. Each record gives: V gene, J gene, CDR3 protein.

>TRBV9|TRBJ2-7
ASSVVPSGRNGVDEQY
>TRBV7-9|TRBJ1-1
ASSSNEAF
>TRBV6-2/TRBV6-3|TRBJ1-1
ASSFLQEKAAF
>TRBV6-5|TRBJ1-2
ASRKQGLIYGYT
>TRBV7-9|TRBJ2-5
ASSSLGFRETQY
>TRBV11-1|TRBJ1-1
ASSLDRSHTEAF
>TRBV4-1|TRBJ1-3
ASSQGVRGGNTIY
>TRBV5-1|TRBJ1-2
ASSLGGSLYGYT
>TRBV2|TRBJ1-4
ASSVRAEFEKLF
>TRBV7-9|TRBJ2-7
ASSLVAGYEQY
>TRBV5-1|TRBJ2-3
ASSPASSSTDTQY
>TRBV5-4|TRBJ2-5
ASSLSGGGAGETQY
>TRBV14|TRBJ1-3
ASSQGYLSGNTIY
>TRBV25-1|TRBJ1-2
ASRVNRGSSNYGYT
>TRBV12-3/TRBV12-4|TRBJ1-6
ASSTGYGSPLH
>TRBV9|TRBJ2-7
ASSLAVGSWEQY
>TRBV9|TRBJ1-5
ASSVNQAPNQPQH
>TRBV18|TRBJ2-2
ASSPQELTGELF
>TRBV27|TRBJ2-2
ASSSAANTGELF
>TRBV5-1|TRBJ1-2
ASTGGFVGYGYT
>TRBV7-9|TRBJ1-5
ASSLDQGWSQH
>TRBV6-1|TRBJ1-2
ASSDTLLGGYT
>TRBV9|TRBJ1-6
ASSPYLGGAPLH
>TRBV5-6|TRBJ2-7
ASSLWRKVLYYEQY
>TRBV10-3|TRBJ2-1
AISEPLSVANNEQF
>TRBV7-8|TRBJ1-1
ASSLQGSAEAF
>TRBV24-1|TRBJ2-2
ATRRNTGELF
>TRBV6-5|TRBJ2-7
ASSHTGYEQY
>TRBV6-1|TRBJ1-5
ASSKGTGGLSNQPQH
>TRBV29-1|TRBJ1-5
SVAGQGSQPQH
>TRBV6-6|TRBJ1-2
ASSYSGQTDGYT
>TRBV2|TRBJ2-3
ASRRLAGGTDTQY
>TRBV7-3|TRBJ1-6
ASSFDRVGSPLH
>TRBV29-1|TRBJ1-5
SVRTASNQPQH
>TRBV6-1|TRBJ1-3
ASSGPNTYLGNTIY